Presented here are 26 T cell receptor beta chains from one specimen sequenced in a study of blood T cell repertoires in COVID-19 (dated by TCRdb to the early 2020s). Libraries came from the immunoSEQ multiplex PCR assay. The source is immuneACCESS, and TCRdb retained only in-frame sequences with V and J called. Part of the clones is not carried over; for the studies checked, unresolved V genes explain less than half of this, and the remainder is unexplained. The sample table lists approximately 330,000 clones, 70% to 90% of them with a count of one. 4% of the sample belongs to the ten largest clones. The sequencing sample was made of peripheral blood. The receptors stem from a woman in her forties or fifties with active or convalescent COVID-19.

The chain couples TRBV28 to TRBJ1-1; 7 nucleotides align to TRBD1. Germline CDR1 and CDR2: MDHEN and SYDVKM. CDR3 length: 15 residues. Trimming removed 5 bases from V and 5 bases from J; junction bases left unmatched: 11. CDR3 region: CASSKGGAPGTEAFF. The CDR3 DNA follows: TGTGCCAGCAGTAAAGGGGGCGCCCCGGGAACTGAAGCTTTCTTT.

The CDR3 loop reads CASSLYRDQPQHF. CDR3 DNA: TGTGCCAGCAGCTTATACAGAGATCAGCCCCAGCATTTT. The chain joins TRBV7-2 to TRBJ1-5; D gene ambiguous. This CDR3 region has 13 residues. V lost 2 bases, J lost 5 bases, and 7 bases lay in between. Germline assignment: CDR1 SGHTA and CDR2 FQGNSA.

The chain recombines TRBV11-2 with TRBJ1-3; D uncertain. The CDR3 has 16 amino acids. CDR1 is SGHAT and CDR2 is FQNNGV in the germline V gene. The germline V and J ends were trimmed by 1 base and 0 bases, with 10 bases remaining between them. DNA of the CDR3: TGTGCCAGCAGCTTAGGGCTGGTCTTCTCTGGAAACACCATATATTTT. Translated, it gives CASSLGLVFSGNTIYF.

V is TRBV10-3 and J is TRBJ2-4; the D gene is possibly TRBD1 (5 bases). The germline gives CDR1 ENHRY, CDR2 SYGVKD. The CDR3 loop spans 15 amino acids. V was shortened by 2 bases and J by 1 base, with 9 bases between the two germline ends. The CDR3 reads CAISEGAEAKNIQYF. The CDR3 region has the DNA TGTGCCATCAGTGAGGGGGCCGAGGCCAAAAACATTCAGTACTTC.

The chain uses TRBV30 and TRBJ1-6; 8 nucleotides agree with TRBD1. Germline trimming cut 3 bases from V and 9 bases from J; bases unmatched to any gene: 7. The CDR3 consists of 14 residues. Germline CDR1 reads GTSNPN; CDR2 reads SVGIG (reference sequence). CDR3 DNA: TGTGCCTGGAGCGCGGACAGGGTTAGTTCACCCCTCCACTTT. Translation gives CAWSADRVSSPLHF.

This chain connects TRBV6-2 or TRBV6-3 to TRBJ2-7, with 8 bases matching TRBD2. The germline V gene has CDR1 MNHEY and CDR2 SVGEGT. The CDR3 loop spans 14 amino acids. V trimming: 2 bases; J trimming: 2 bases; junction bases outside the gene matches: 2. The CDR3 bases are TGTGCCAGCAGTTACCAACTAGCGGCCTACGAGCAGTACTTC. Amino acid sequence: CASSYQLAAYEQYF.

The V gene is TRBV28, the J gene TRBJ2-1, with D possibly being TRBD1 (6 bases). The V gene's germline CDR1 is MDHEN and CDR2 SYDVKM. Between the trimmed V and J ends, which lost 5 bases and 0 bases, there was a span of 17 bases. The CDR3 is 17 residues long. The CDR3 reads CASSPKPGQVSYNEQFF. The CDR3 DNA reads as TGTGCCAGCAGTCCGAAACCGGGACAAGTCTCCTACAATGAGCAGTTCTTC.

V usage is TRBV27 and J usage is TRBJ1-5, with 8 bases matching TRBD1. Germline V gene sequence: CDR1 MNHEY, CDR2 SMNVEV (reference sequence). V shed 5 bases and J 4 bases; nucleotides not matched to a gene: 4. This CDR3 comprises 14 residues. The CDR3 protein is CASSLRQGNQPQHF. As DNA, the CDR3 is TGTGCCAGCAGTCTCCGACAGGGGAATCAGCCCCAGCATTTT.

DNA of the CDR3: TGTGCCAGCAGCTTAGACACAGGGGGTACCGGGGAGCTGTTTTTT. Protein sequence: CASSLDTGGTGELFF. The chain recombines TRBV11-2 with TRBJ2-2; 8 bases map to TRBD1. The CDR3 contains 15 residues. After removal of 0 bases from V and 5 bases from J, the junction contained 2 bases not matched to a gene. CDR1 is SGHAT, CDR2 FQNNGV, per germline.

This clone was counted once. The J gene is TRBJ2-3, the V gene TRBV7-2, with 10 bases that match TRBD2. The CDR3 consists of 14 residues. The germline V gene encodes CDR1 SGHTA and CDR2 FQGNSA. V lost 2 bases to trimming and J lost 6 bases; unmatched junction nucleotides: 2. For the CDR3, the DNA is TGTGCCAGCAGCTTAAGCGGGAGGGCGGATACGCAGTATTTT. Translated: CASSLSGRADTQYF.

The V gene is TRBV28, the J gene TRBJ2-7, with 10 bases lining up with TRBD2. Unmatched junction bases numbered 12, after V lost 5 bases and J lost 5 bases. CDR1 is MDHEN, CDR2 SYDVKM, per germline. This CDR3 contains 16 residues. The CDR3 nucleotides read TGTGCCAGCAGTCCCCCGGCTAGCGGGAGATCCCACGAGCAGTACTTC. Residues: CASSPPASGRSHEQYF.

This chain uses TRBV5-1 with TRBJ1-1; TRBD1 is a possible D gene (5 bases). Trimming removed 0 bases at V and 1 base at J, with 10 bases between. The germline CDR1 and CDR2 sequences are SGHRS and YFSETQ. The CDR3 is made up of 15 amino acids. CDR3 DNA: TGCGCCAGCAGCTTGGAGGCAGGGAAGAACACTGAAGCTTTCTTT. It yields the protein CASSLEAGKNTEAFF.

The chain's CDR3 is CASSRGTSAYSFQETQYF. The CDR3 region has the DNA TGTGCCAGCAGCCGTGGGACTAGCGCCTACTCCTTTCAAGAGACCCAGTACTTC. The J gene is TRBJ2-5, the V gene TRBV3-1 (or the pseudogene TRBV3-2); 10 bases align to TRBD2. V lost 4 bases, J lost 2 bases, and 13 bases stayed unmatched. The CDR3 has 18 amino acids. The germline V gene encodes CDR1 LGHDT and CDR2 YNNKEL (reference sequence).

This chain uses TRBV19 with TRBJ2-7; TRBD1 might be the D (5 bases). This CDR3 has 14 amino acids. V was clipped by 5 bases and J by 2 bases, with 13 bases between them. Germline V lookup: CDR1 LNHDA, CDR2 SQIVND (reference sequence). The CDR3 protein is CASSFSRGTYEQYF. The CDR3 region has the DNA TGTGCCAGTAGTTTTTCTAGGGGTACCTACGAGCAGTACTTC.

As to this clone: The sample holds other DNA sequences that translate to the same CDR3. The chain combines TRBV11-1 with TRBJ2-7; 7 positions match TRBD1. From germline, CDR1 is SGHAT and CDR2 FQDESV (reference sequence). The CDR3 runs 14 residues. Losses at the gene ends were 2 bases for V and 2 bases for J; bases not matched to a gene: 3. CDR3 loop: CASSLRDRTYEQYF. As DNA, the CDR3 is TGTGCCAGCAGCTTAAGGGACAGAACCTACGAGCAGTACTTC.

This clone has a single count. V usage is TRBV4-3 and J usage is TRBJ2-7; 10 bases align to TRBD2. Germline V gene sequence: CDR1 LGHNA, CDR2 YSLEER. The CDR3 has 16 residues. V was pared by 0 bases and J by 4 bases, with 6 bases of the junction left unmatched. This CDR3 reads CASSQDSGLAVYEQYF. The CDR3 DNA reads TGCGCCAGCAGCCAAGATTCCGGACTAGCGGTGTACGAGCAGTACTTC.

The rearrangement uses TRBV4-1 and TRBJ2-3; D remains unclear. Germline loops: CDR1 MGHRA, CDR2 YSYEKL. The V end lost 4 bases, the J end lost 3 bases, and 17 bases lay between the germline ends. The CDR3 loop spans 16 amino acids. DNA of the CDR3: TGCGCCAGCAGCCGCGCCGGTCCTCCCGGGACAGATACGCAGTATTTT. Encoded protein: CASSRAGPPGTDTQYF.

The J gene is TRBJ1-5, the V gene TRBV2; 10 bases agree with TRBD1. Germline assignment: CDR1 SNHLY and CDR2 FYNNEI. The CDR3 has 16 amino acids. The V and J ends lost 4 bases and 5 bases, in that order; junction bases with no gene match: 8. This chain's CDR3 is CASSAGGTGDYQPQHF. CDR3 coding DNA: TGTGCCAGCAGTGCAGGGGGGACAGGGGACTATCAGCCCCAGCATTTT.

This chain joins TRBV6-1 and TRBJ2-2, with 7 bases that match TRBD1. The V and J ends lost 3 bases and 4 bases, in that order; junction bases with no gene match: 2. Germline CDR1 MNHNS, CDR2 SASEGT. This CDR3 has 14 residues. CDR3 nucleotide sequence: TGTGCCAGCAGTGAGGACAGGTTCACCGGGGAGCTGTTTTTT. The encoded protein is CASSEDRFTGELFF.

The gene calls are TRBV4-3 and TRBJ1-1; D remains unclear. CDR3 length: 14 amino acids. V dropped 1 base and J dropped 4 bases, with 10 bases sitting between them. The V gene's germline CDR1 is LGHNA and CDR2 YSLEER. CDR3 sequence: CASSQVWAATEAFF. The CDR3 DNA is TGCGCCAGCAGCCAAGTATGGGCAGCCACTGAAGCTTTCTTT.

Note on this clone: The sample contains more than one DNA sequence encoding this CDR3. DNA of the CDR3: TGTGCCAGCAGCTTAGACCGACAGGGTACGCAGTATTTT. It yields the protein CASSLDRQGTQYF. The J gene is TRBJ2-3, the V gene TRBV7-2; the match to TRBD1 covers 7 bases. Germline values: CDR1 SGHTA, CDR2 FQGNSA. The ends lost 1 base at V and 8 bases at J; junction bases unmatched: 3. There are 13 residues in the CDR3.

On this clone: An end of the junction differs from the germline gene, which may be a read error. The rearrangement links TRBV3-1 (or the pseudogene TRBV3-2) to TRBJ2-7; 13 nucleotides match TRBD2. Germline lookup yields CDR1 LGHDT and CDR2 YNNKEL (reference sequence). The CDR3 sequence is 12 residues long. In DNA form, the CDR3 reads TGTGCCAGCAGCCAGCGAGGACTAGCGGGAGTCTTC. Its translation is CASSQRGLAGVF.

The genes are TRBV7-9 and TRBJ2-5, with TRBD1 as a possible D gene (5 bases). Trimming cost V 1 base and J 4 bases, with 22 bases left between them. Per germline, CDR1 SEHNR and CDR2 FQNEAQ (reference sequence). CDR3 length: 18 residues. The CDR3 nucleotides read TGTGCCAGCAGCTTAGGCCAGGGAAATTCCGATTGGCCAGAGACCCAGTACTTC. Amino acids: CASSLGQGNSDWPETQYF.

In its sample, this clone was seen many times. The CDR3 DNA follows: TGTGCCATCACTCAGACAGAAGGAGACTACACCTTC. It is translated as CAITQTEGDYTF. The V gene is TRBV10-3, the J gene TRBJ1-2, with D maybe TRBD1 (5 bases). CDR1 is ENHRY and CDR2 is SYGVKD in the germline V gene. The CDR3 extends over 12 amino acids. Trimming shortened V by 7 bases and J by 10 bases, and 16 bases separated the two germline ends.

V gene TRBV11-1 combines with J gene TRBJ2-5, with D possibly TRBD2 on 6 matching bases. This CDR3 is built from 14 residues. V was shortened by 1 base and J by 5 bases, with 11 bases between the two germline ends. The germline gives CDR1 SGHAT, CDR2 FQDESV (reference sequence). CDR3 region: CASSLGGAGETQYF. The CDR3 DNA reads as TGTGCCAGCAGCTTAGGGGGCGCGGGGGAGACCCAGTACTTC.

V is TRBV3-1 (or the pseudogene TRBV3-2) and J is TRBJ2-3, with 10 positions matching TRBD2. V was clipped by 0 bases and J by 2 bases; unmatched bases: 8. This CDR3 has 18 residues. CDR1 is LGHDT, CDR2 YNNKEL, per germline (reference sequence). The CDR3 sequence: CASSQDVTSGPHTDTQYF. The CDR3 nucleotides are TGTGCCAGCAGCCAAGATGTGACTAGCGGGCCACACACAGATACGCAGTATTTT.